This TCR beta chain appears in the sequencing data of a study of CD8 T cells in Susac syndrome. The RNA input was roughly 0.45 to 1 ug, and it was reverse transcribed with random hexamers. TCRdb redid the calling of the immunoSEQ multiplex PCR reads with MiXCR, one entry per CDR3 protein. The table has about 140,000 distinct CDR3 sequences, approximately 94% seen once. Looked up from germline, CDR1 is MDHEN and CDR2 is SYDVKM. The CDR3 length is 15 residues. Trimming shortened V by 4 bases and J by 3 bases, and 13 bases separated the two germline ends. This clonotype was sampled from a human donor with Susac syndrome. J is TRBJ1-5 and V is TRBV28, with D tentatively TRBD1 (5 bases). The sequenced sample consisted of CD4+ T cells from PBMCs. Here the CDR3 DNA reads TGTGCCAGCAGTTCATCCGGGGGATTCAATCAGCCCCAGCATTTT. Protein product: CASSSSGGFNQPQHF.